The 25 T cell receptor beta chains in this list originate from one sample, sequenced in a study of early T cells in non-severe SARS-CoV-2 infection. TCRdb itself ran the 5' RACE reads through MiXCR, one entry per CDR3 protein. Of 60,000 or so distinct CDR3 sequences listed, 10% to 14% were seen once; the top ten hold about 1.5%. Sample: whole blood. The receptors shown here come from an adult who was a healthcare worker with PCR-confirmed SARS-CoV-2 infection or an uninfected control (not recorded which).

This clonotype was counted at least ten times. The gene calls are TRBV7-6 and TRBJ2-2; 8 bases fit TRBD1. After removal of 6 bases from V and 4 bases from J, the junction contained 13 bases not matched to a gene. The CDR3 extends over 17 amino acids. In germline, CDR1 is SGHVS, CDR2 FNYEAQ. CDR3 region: CASSFPPGQASTGELFF. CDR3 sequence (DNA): TGTGCCAGCAGTTTTCCCCCGGGACAGGCCAGCACCGGGGAGCTGTTTTTT.

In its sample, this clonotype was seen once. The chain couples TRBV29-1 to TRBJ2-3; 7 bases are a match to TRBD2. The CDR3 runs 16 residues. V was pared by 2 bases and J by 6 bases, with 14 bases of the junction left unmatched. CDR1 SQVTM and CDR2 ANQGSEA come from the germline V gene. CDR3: CSVEPQGGGGLDTQYF. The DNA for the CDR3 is TGCAGCGTTGAACCCCAGGGTGGCGGGGGATTGGATACGCAGTATTTT.

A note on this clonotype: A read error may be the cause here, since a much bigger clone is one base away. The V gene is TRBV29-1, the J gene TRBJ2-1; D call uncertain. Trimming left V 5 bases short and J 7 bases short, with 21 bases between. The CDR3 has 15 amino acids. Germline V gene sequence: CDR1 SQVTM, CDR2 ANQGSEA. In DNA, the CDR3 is TGCAGCGTTTCCCTTAACATCAAACAAGTGAATGAGCAGTTCTTC. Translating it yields CSVSLNIKQVNEQFF.

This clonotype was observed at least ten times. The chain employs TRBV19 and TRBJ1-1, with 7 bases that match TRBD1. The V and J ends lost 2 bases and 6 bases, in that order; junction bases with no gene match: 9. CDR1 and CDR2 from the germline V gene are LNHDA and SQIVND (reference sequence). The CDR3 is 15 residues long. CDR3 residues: CASSISQGPSPEAFF. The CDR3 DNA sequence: TGTGCCAGTAGTATATCACAGGGGCCTTCCCCTGAAGCTTTCTTT.

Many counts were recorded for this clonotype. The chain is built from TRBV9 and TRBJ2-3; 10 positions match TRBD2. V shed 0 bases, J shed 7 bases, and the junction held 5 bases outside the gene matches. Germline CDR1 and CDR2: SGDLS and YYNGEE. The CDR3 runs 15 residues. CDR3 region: CASSVGGLAINTQYF. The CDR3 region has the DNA TGTGCCAGCAGCGTAGGGGGACTAGCGATAAATACGCAGTATTTT.

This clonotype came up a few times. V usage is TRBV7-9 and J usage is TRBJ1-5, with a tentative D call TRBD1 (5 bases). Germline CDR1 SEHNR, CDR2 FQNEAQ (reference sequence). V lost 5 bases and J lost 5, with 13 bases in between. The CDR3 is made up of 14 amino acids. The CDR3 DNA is TGTGCCAGCAGCCTAGACAGAGCCGATCAGCCCCAGCATTTT. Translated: CASSLDRADQPQHF.

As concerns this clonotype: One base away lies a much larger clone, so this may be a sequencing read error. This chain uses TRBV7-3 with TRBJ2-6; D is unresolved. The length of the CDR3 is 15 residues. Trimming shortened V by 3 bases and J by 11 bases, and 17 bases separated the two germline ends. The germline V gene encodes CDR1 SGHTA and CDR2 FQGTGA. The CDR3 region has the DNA TGTGCCAGCAGCTTCAGCTTCTTCCCAGGACACGTCCTGACTTTC. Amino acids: CASSFSFFPGHVLTF.

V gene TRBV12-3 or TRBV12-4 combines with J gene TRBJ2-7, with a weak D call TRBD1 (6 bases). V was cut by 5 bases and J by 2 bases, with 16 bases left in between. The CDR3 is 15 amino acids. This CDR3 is CASSGGLSGTYEQYF. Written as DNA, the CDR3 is TGTGCCAGCAGTGGGGGCCTGTCCGGGACCTACGAGCAGTACTTC.

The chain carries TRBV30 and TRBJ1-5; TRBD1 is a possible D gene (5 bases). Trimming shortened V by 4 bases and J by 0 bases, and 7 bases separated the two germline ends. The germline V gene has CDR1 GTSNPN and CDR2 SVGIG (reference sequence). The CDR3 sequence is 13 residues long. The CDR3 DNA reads TGTGCCTGGACGACAGATAGCAATCAGCCCCAGCATTTT. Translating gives CAWTTDSNQPQHF.

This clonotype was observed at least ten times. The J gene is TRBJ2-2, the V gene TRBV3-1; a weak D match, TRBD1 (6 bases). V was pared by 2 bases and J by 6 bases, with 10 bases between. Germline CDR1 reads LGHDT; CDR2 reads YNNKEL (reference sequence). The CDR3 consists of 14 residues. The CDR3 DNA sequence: TGTGCCAGCAGCCAAAGGACAGATTCCGGGGAGCTGTTTTTT. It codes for CASSQRTDSGELFF.

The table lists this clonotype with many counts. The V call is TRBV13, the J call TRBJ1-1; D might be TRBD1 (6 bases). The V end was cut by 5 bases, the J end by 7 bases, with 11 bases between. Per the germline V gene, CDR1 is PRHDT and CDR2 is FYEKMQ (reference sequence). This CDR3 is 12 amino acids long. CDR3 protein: CASSHRVGEAFF. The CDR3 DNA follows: TGTGCCAGCAGCCACAGGGTCGGTGAAGCTTTCTTT.

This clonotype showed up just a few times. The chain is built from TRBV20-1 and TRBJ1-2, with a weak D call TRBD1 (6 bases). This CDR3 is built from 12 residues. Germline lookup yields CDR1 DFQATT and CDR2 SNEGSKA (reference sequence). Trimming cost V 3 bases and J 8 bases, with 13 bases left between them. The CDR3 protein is CSARIQGWGYTF. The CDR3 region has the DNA TGCAGTGCTAGGATACAGGGCTGGGGCTACACCTTC.

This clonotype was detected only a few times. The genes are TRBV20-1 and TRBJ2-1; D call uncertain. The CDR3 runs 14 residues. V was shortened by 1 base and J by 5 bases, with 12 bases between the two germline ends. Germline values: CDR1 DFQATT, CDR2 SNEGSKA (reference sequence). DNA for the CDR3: TGCAGTGCTAGAGTAGGGTCGGTGAACAATGAGCAGTTCTTC. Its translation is CSARVGSVNNEQFF.

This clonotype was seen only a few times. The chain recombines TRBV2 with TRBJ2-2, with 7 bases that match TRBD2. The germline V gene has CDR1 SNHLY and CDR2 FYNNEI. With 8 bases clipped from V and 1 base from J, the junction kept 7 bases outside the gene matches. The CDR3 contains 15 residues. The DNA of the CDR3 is TGTGCCAGCGGGACTATACACCTGAACACCGGGGAGCTGTTTTTT. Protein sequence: CASGTIHLNTGELFF.

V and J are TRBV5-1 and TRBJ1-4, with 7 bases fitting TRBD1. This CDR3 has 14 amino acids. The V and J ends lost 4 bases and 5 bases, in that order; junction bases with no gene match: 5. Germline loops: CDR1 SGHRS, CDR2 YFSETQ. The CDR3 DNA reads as TGCGCCAGCAGCGCCGACAGGGTCAATGAAAAACTGTTTTTT. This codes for CASSADRVNEKLFF.

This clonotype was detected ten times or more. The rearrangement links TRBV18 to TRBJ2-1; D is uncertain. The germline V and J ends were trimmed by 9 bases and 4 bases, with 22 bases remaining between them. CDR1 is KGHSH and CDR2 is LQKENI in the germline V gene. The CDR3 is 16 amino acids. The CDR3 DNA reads TGTGCCAGTCTCCCCCCCACCCTCCGACTTTACAATGAGCAGTTCTTC. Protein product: CASLPPTLRLYNEQFF. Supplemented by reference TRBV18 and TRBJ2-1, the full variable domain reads NAGVMQNPRHLVRRRGQEARLRCSPMKGHSHVYWYRQLPEEGLKFMVYLQKENIIDESGMPKERFSAEFPKEGPSILRIQQVVRGDSAAYFCASLPPTLRLYNEQFFGPGTRLTVL.

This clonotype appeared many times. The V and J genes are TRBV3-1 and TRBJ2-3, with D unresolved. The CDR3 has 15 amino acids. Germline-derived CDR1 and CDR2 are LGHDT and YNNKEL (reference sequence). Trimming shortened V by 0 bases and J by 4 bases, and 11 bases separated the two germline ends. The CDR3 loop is CASSQDKRAADTQYF. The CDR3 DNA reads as TGTGCCAGCAGCCAAGATAAACGGGCGGCAGATACGCAGTATTTT.

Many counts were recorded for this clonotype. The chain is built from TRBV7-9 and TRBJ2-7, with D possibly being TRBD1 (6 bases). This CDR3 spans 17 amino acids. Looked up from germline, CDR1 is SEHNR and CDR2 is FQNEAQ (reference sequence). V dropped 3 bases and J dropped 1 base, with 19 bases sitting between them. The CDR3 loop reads CASSFPTGPGGSYEQYF. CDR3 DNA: TGTGCCAGCAGCTTCCCAACAGGGCCAGGTGGGTCCTACGAGCAGTACTTC.

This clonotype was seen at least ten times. CDR3 DNA sequence: TGTGCCAGTAGTCACAGGGTGTCCACCGGGGAGCTGTTTTTT. Its protein is CASSHRVSTGELFF. The chain combines TRBV19 with TRBJ2-2; maybe TRBD1 (6 bases). The V gene's germline CDR1 is LNHDA and CDR2 SQIVND (reference sequence). CDR3 length: 14 amino acids. Trimming cost V 5 bases and J 4 bases, with 11 bases left between them.

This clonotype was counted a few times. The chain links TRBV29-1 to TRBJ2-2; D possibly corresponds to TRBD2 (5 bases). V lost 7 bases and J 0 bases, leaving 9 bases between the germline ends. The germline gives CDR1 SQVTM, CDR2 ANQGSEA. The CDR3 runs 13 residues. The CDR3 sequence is CSGLGANTGELFF. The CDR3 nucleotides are TGCAGCGGCCTGGGAGCGAACACCGGGGAGCTGTTTTTT.

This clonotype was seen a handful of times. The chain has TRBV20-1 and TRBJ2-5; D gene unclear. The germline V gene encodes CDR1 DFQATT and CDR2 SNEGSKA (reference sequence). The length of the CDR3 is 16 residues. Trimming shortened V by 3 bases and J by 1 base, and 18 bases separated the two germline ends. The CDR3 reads CSARALLLWAQETQYF. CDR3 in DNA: TGCAGTGCTAGGGCTCTTCTTCTCTGGGCCCAAGAGACCCAGTACTTC.

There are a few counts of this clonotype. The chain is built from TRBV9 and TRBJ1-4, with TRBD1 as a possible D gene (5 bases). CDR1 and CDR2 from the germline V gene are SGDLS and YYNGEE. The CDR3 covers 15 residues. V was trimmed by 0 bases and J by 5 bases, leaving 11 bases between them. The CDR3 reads CASSVGSGRNEKLFF. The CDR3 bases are TGTGCCAGCAGCGTAGGGTCAGGGAGGAATGAAAAACTGTTTTTT.

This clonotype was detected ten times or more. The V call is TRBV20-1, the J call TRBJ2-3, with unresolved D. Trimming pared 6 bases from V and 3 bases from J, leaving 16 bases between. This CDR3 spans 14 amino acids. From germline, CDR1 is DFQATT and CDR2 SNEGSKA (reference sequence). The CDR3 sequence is CSAAGEEQTDTQYF. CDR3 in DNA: TGCAGTGCGGCAGGCGAAGAGCAGACAGATACGCAGTATTTT.

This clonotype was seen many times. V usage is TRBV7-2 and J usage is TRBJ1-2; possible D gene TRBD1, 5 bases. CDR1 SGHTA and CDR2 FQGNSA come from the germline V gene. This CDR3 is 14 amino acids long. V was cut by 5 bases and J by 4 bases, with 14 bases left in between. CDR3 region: CASSGRTSPYGYTF. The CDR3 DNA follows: TGTGCCAGCAGCGGGCGGACAAGTCCCTATGGCTACACCTTC.

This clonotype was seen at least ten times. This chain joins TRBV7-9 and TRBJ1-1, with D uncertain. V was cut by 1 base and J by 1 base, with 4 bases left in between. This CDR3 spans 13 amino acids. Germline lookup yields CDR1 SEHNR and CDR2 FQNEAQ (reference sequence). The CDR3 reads CASSLGTNTEAFF. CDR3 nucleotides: TGTGCCAGCAGCTTAGGGACGAACACTGAAGCTTTCTTT.